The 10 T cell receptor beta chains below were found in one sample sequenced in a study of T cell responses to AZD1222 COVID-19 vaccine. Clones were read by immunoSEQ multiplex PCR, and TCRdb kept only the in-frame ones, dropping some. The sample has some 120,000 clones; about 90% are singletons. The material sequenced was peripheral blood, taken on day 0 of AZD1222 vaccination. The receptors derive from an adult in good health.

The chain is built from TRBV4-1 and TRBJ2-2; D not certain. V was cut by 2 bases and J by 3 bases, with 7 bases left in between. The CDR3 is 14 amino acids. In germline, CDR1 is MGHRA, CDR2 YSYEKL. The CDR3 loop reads CASSQSRYTGELFF. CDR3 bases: TGCGCCAGCAGCCAAAGCAGATACACCGGGGAGCTGTTTTTT.

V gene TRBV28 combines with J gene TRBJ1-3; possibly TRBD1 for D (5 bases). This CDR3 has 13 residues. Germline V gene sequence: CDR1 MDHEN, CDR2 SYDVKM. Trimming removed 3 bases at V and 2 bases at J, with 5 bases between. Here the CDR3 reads CASSLGAGNTIYF. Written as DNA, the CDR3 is TGTGCCAGCAGTTTGGGGGCTGGAAACACCATATATTTT.

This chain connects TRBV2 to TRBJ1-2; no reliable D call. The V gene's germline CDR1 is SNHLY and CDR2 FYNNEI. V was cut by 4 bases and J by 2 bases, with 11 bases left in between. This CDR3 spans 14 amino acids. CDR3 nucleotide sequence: TGTGCCAGCAGTGGGTCCCAACCAAACTATGGCTACACCTTC. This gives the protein CASSGSQPNYGYTF.

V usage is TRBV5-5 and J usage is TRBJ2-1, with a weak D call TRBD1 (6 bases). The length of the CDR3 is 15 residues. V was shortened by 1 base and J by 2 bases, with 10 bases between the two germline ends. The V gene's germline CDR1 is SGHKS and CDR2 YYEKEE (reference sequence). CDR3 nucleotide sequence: TGTGCCAGCAGCTTGAGAGGGGGAGCCTACAATGAGCAGTTCTTC. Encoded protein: CASSLRGGAYNEQFF.

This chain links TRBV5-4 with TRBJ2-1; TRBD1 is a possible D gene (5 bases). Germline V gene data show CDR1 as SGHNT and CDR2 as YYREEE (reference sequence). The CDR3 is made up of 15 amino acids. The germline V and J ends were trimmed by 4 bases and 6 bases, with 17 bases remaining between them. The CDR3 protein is CASSELQGGGNEQFF. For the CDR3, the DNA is TGTGCCAGCAGCGAATTGCAGGGCGGTGGCAATGAGCAGTTCTTC.

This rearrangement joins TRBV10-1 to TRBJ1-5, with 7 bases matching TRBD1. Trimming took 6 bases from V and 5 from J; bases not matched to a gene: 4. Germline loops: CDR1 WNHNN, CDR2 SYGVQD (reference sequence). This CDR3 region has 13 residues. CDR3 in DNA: TGCGCCAGCAGCGACAGGGCCGATCAGCCCCAGCATTTT. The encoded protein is CASSDRADQPQHF.

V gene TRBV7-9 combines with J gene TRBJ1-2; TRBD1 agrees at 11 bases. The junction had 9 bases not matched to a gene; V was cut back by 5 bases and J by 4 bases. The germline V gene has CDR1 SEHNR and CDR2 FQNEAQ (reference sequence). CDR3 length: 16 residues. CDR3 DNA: TGTGCCAGCAGCAAAGGAGGACAGGGGGCTGTCTATGGCTACACCTTC. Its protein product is CASSKGGQGAVYGYTF. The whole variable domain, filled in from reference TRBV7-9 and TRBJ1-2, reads DTGVSQNPRHKITKRGQNVTFRCDPISEHNRLYWYRQTLGQGPEFLTYFQNEAQLEKSRLLSDRFSAERPKGSFSTLEIQRTEQGDSAMYLCASSKGGQGAVYGYTFGSGTRLTVV.

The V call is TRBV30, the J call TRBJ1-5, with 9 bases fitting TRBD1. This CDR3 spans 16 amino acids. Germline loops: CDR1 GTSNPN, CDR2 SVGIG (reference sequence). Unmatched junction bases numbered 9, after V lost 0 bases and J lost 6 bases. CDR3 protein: CAWSVDRTGVPQPQHF. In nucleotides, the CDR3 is TGTGCCTGGAGTGTAGATCGGACAGGGGTGCCTCAGCCCCAGCATTTT.

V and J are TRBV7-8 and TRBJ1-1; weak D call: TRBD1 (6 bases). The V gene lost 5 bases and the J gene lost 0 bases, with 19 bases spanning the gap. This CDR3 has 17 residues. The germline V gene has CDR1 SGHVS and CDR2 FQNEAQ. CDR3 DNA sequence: TGTGCCAGCAGCCCCTTCGGACAGATAGTACTGAACACTGAAGCTTTCTTT. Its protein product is CASSPFGQIVLNTEAFF.

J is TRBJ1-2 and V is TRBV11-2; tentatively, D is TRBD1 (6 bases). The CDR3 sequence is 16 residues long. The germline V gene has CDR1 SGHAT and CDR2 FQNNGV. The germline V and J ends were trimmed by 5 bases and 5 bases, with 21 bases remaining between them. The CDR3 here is CASSIPFRGQPYGYTF. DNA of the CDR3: TGTGCCAGCAGCATACCGTTCCGAGGACAGCCTTATGGCTACACCTTC. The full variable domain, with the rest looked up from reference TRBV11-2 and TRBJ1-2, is EAGVAQSPRYKIIEKRQSVAFWCNPISGHATLYWYQQILGQGPKLLIQFQNNGVVDDSQLPKDRFSAERLKGVDSTLKIQPAKLEDSAVYLCASSIPFRGQPYGYTFGSGTRLTVV.